This T cell receptor (beta chain) emerged from a study of blood T cell repertoires in COVID-19. Overall study context: From the United States, Italy and Spain came samples of acute and convalescent COVID-19. In each case, the material was cDNA or gDNA derived from T cells, B-cell-depleted T cells, or PBMCs.

Study processing details: Reference gene primer amplification gave nucleated cell count estimates. Clones were sequenced by immunoSEQ multiplex PCR, and TCRdb holds only the in-frame ones, with some missing. The V and J calls and clone size were taken over from that table, and D and trimming were inferred from the DNA. The table shows under 95,000 clones, with roughly 86% occurring only once. Germline V CDR1 and CDR2: SGHNT, YYREEE (reference sequence). The CDR3 length is 14 residues. Between the trimmed V and J ends, which lost 0 bases and 5 bases, there was a span of 11 bases. Sequencing was done on a sample of peripheral blood. V and J are TRBV5-4 and TRBJ1-1; D is uncertain. This TCR derives from a man aged 40-55 years with acute or convalescent COVID-19. The CDR3 nucleotides are TGTGCCAGCAGCTTGGCCCGCAGGTTTACTGAAGCTTTCTTT. Translated: CASSLARRFTEAFF.